This TCR beta chain was obtained from a study of beta chain features in type 1 diabetes. Broader study findings: People with Type 1 diabetes carried modestly yet significantly shorter TCRB CDR3s in all four CD4+ subsets.

Post-sort purity exceeded 95% for all sorted populations. All of the isolated RNA was reverse transcribed, so expressed TCRB transcripts were sequenced. About 3.6 million reads on average were seen across naive, central memory and regulatory T cell samples. Here immunoSEQ multiplex PCR was the method, and the copy in TCRdb shows in-frame clones only, minus some. This sample carries 300,000 to 400,000 clones, around 9% of them seen once, and the ten largest clones take 1%. This clone was detected a few times. Its antigen remains unknown. The sample taken for sequencing was central memory CD4+ T cells from blood. This clonotype originated in a man aged 25-45 years with type 1 diabetes.

As DNA, the CDR3 is TGTGCCAGTCGCCGGGCAGGGGGCGTTGATGGCTACACCTTC. As protein: CASRRAGGVDGYTF. The V gene is TRBV19, the J gene TRBJ1-2; 8 bases line up with TRBD1. The CDR3 consists of 14 residues. V trimming: 8 bases; J trimming: 6 bases; junction bases outside the gene matches: 11. Germline values: CDR1 LNHDA, CDR2 SQIVND (reference sequence).